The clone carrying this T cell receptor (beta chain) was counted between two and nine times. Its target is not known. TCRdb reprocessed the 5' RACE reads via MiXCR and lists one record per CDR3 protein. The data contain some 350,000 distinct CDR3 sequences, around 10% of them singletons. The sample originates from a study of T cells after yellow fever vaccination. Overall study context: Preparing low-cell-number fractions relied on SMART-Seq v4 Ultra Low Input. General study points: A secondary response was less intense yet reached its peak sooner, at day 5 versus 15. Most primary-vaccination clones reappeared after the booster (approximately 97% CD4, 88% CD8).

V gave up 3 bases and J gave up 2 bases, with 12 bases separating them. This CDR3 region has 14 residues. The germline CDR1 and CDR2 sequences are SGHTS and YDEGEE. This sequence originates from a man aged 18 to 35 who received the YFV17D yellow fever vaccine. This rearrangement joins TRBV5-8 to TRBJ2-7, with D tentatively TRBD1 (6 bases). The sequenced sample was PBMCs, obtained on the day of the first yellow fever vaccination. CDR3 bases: TGTGCCAGCAGCTCGGACAGTCAAGCCTACGAGCAGTACTTC. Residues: CASSSDSQAYEQYF.